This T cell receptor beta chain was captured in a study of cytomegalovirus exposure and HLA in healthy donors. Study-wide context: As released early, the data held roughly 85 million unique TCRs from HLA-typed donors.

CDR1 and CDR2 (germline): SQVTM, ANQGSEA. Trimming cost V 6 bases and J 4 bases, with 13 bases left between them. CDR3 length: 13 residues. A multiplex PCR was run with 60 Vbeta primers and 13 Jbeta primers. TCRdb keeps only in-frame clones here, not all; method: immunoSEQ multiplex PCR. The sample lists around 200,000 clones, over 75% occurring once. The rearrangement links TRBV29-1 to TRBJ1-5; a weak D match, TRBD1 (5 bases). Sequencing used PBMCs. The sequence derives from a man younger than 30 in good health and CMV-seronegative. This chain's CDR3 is CSVGAGENQPQHF. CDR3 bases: TGCAGCGTCGGGGCGGGGGAGAATCAGCCCCAGCATTTT.